This T cell receptor beta chain comes out of a study of shared clonotypes between healthy human individuals. CDR3 length equals 13 residues. Germline lookup yields CDR1 SGHRS and CDR2 YFSETQ. The V and J ends lost 0 bases and 8 bases respectively, with 9 bases between them. For this clone: The antigen is not known.

Donors comprised only Caucasian adults living in Nashville, Tennessee. Sorted-subset replicate PCR reactions contained roughly 190 ng DNA, corresponding to approximately 30,000 T cell genomes. Clones were sequenced by immunoSEQ multiplex PCR, and TCRdb holds only the in-frame ones, with some missing. In the table there are around 2.1 million clones, approximately 94% of which are singletons. Study-wide points: All-four-donor shared clonotypes had higher generation probabilities than non-shared clonotypes did. Clonotype sharing among donors was expected to depend on sequencing depth.

This clonotype originated in a man between 18 and 29 years old in good health. The chain carries TRBV5-1 and TRBJ2-1; the D gene is possibly TRBD2 (6 bases). Sequencing input: naive CD4+ T cells sorted from blood. Subset indicated: CD45RA+ positively selected. This CDR3 reads CASSLGLGYEQFF. The DNA for the CDR3 is TGCGCCAGCAGCTTGGGACTAGGCTATGAGCAGTTCTTC.